These T cell receptor beta chains were read from a single sample in a study of PD-1 blockade in classical Hodgkin lymphoma. The table came from immunoSEQ multiplex PCR; TCRdb's copy has only in-frame clones and leaves some out. The sample includes almost 3,000 clones, roughly 60% seen only once; the top ten take 30% to 40%. Sequences were derived from CD8+ T cells from blood, sampled at baseline. These receptor sequences come from a human donor with classical Hodgkin lymphoma. The CDR3 runs from the conserved cysteine through the conserved F or W. D genes are given only for firm matches. Not all rows give a size; the values are once, few, many and, for expanded clones, a class.

CASSLGDRADGYTF	TGTGCCAGCAGCTTGGGGGACAGGGCGGATGGCTACACCTTC	NA	TRBV5-4	TRBJ1-2	TRBD1
CASSFSQGSVTQYF	TGTGCCAGCAGCTTCTCGCAGGGCAGCGTGACCCAGTACTTC	NA	TRBV5-4	TRBJ2-5	NA
CASSEPHHTVSYEQYF	TGTGCCAGCAGTGAACCCCACCATACCGTCTCCTACGAGCAGTACTTC	once	TRBV2	TRBJ2-7	NA
CSVETSGLYNEQFF	TGCAGCGTTGAGACTAGCGGACTCTACAATGAGCAGTTCTTC	NA	TRBV29-1	TRBJ2-1	TRBD2
CASSLEGEAYEQYF	TGTGCCAGCAGCTTAGAGGGAGAGGCCTACGAGCAGTACTTC	NA	TRBV13	TRBJ2-7	NA
CASSDLKYGTSGYEQYF	TGCGCCAGCAGTGATTTAAAGTACGGTACTAGCGGGTACGAGCAGTACTTC	NA	TRBV10-2	TRBJ2-7	TRBD2
CASLRPSGDQETQYF	TGTGCCAGCCTAAGGCCTAGCGGGGATCAAGAGACCCAGTACTTC	NA	TRBV28	TRBJ2-5	TRBD2
CASSYSGAADTQYF	TGTGCCAGCAGTTACTCGGGGGCGGCAGATACGCAGTATTTT	NA	TRBV6-5	TRBJ2-3	NA
CASSLVDSTNEKLFF	TGTGCCAGCAGCTTAGTGGATTCAACTAATGAAAAACTGTTTTTT	NA	TRBV7-8	TRBJ1-4	NA
CASSRRSYEQYF	TGTGCCAGCAGCCGACGGAGCTACGAGCAGTACTTC	NA	TRBV13	TRBJ2-7	NA
CASSYTYLPGYTEAFF	TGTGCCAGCAGTTACACCTACTTGCCCGGGTACACTGAAGCTTTCTTT	medium-sized	TRBV6-5	TRBJ1-1	NA
CASSQESWDEQFF	TGTGCCAGCAGCCAAGAATCTTGGGATGAGCAGTTCTTC	NA	TRBV14	TRBJ2-1	NA
CASRKPPGFYNEQFF	TGTGCCAGCAGAAAACCCCCGGGGTTCTACAATGAGCAGTTCTTC	once	TRBV28	TRBJ2-1	NA
CASSLMASGLVYEQYF	TGTGCCAGCAGCTTGATGGCTAGCGGGCTCGTCTACGAGCAGTACTTC	NA	TRBV7-9	TRBJ2-7	TRBD2
CASNLLTSTDTQYF	TGCGCCAGCAACCTGCTCACTAGCACAGATACGCAGTATTTT	few	TRBV5-1	TRBJ2-3	NA
CASSLWSGNNQPQHF	TGTGCCAGCAGTTTATGGTCAGGGAACAATCAGCCCCAGCATTTT	NA	TRBV27	TRBJ1-5	NA
CASSPPSGDYEQYF	TGTGCCAGCAGCCCTCCTAGCGGAGACTACGAGCAGTACTTC	NA	TRBV7-9	TRBJ2-7	TRBD2
CASSLADNSYEQYF	TGTGCCAGCAGCTTAGCTGACAACTCCTACGAGCAGTACTTC	few	TRBV7-8	TRBJ2-7	NA
CASSPQDSYFAYEQYF	TGTGCCAGTAGTCCCCAGGACAGTTATTTCGCCTACGAGCAGTACTTC	NA	TRBV19	TRBJ2-7	NA
CASSFGIGRSLATDTQYF	TGTGCCAGCAGTTTTGGGATAGGACGGTCCCTAGCCACAGATACGCAGTATTTT	NA	TRBV28	TRBJ2-3	NA
CASSPLGGASNQPQHF	TGTGCCAGCAGCCCCCTGGGGGGGGCGAGCAATCAGCCCCAGCATTTT	NA	TRBV27	TRBJ1-5	NA
CAWRFSRESYLNEQFF	TGTGCCTGGAGGTTTTCACGGGAGTCCTATTTAAATGAGCAGTTCTTC	NA	TRBV30	TRBJ2-1	NA
CASSPPAPNQPQHF	TGTGCCAGCAGTCCTCCGGCTCCAAATCAGCCCCAGCATTTT	NA	TRBV12-1	TRBJ1-5	NA
CATSRGQNEKLFF	TGTGCCACCAGCAGAGGACAGAATGAAAAACTGTTTTTT	NA	TRBV15	TRBJ1-4	NA
CASSFGQGTEAFF	TGTGCCAGCAGCTTCGGCCAGGGGACTGAAGCTTTCTTT	NA	TRBV5-6	TRBJ1-1	NA
CASWESGANVLTF	TGTGCCAGCTGGGAGTCTGGGGCCAACGTCCTGACTTTC	few	TRBV27	TRBJ2-6	NA
CASSLVGQGLYEQYF	TGTGCCAGCAGCTTAGTAGGACAGGGGCTTTACGAGCAGTACTTC	few	TRBV7-9	TRBJ2-7	TRBD1
CASSRQSNQPQHF	TGTGCCAGCAGTCGACAGTCCAATCAGCCCCAGCATTTT	large	TRBV27	TRBJ1-5	NA
CASSPGTSGIFNEQFF	TGTGCCAGCTCACCAGGGACTAGCGGGATATTCAATGAGCAGTTCTTC	NA	TRBV18	TRBJ2-1	TRBD2
CASSDGGQPQHF	TGTGCCAGCAGCGACGGGGGTCAGCCCCAGCATTTT	NA	TRBV7-9	TRBJ1-5	NA
CASSIRGLAGYEQYF	TGTGCCAGTAGCATCCGCGGACTAGCAGGGTACGAGCAGTACTTC	NA	TRBV19	TRBJ2-7	TRBD2
CASTHGTGADEQYF	TGTGCCAGCACACACGGGACAGGGGCTGACGAGCAGTACTTC	NA	TRBV11-2	TRBJ2-7	TRBD1
CASSSTARGLQETQYF	TGTGCCAGCAGTTCCACCGCCCGGGGACTGCAAGAGACCCAGTACTTC	NA	TRBV7-9	TRBJ2-5	NA
CASNPTSSLSYNEQFF	TGTGCCAGCAACCCAACTAGCAGTCTTTCCTACAATGAGCAGTTCTTC	NA	TRBV5-4	TRBJ2-1	NA
CAWGQGNQPQHF	TGTGCCTGGGGGCAGGGCAATCAGCCCCAGCATTTT	NA	TRBV30	TRBJ1-5	NA
CASSLMASGLVYEQYF	TGTGCCAGCAGCTTGATGGCTAGCGGGCTCGTCTACGAGCAGTACTTC	NA	TRBV7-8	TRBJ2-7	TRBD2
CATSRAFPGDNTGELFF	TGTGCCACCAGCAGAGCGTTTCCAGGGGACAACACCGGGGAGCTGTTTTTT	NA	TRBV15	TRBJ2-2	NA
CASSQDQRSYEQYF	TGCGCCAGCAGCCAAGATCAACGCTCTTACGAGCAGTACTTC	once	TRBV4-3	TRBJ2-7	NA
CASSYTGDEQYF	TGTGCCAGCAGTTACACGGGGGACGAGCAGTACTTC	few	TRBV6-6	TRBJ2-7	NA
CASSLEGLAGLGEQYF	TGTGCCAGCAGCTTAGAAGGTCTAGCCGGATTGGGCGAGCAGTACTTC	NA	TRBV7-2	TRBJ2-7	NA
CASSLVGSGPYNEQFF	TGCGCCAGCAGCCTGGTTGGTTCGGGGCCCTACAATGAGCAGTTCTTC	few	TRBV5-1	TRBJ2-1	NA
CASSYRLDGSGELFF	TGCGCCAGCAGCTACCGACTAGATGGGTCCGGGGAGCTGTTTTTT	NA	TRBV5-1	TRBJ2-2	NA
CASSQGERGTYEQYF	TGCGCCAGCAGCCAAGGGGAGCGGGGGACCTACGAGCAGTACTTC	NA	TRBV4-3	TRBJ2-7	TRBD2
CASSSILGTTPRDTEAFF	TGTGCCAGCAGCTCAATCTTAGGGACTACACCAAGGGACACTGAAGCTTTCTTT	NA	TRBV14	TRBJ1-1	NA
CASSLGPGLNNEQFF	TGTGCCAGCAGCTTGGGTCCGGGACTTAACAATGAGCAGTTCTTC	NA	TRBV5-5	TRBJ2-1	NA
CASSLFWGGNSPLHF	TGTGCCAGCAGCTTATTTTGGGGTGGGAATTCACCCCTCCACTTT	NA	TRBV7-8	TRBJ1-6	NA
CASSQSAGTDTQYF	TGTGCCAGCAGTCAATCAGCGGGCACAGATACGCAGTATTTT	few	TRBV27	TRBJ2-3	NA
CASSLLAGGPLEQYF	TGTGCCAGCAGCCTCTTAGCGGGAGGGCCCCTCGAGCAGTACTTC	NA	TRBV11-2	TRBJ2-7	TRBD2
CASSTNPGLAGGTRNEQFF	TGCGCCAGCAGCACGAACCCGGGACTAGCGGGAGGGACCAGGAATGAGCAGTTCTTC	NA	TRBV5-1	TRBJ2-1	TRBD2
CASSPNSGTEQYF	TGCGCCAGCAGCCCGAATTCCGGGACCGAGCAGTACTTC	NA	TRBV10-2	TRBJ2-7	NA
CASSLAQGPSYEQYF	TGTGCCAGCAGCTTAGCGCAGGGGCCCTCCTACGAGCAGTACTTC	NA	TRBV7-8	TRBJ2-7	NA
CASSHRDRVPGELFF	TGTGCCAGCAGCCACCGGGACAGGGTTCCCGGGGAGCTGTTTTTT	NA	TRBV7-9	TRBJ2-2	TRBD1
CASSQGLEGEKLFF	TGTGCCAGCAGCCAGGGACTGGAGGGGGAAAAACTGTTTTTT	NA	TRBV14	TRBJ1-4	NA
CASWDRGSSGANVLTF	TGTGCCAGCTGGGACAGGGGCTCCTCTGGGGCCAACGTCCTGACTTTC	once	TRBV27	TRBJ2-6	TRBD1
CASTNGGIGEAFF	TGTGCCAGCACCAACGGGGGTATTGGTGAAGCTTTCTTT	NA	TRBV7-2	TRBJ1-1	NA
CSVQKTGAGELFF	TGCAGCGTTCAAAAGACAGGGGCCGGGGAGCTGTTTTTT	NA	TRBV29-1	TRBJ2-2	TRBD1
CASSDPAGGPSNEQFF	TGTGCCAGCAGCGACCCAGCGGGAGGGCCTTCCAATGAGCAGTTCTTC	NA	TRBV7-9	TRBJ2-1	TRBD2
CASTGLSYNEQFF	TGCGCCAGCACTGGGCTTAGCTACAATGAGCAGTTCTTC	NA	TRBV5-1	TRBJ2-1	NA
CASSLWSAGLSHYEQYF	TGTGCCAGCAGTTTATGGTCGGCGGGCCTATCACACTACGAGCAGTACTTC	few	TRBV28	TRBJ2-7	NA